Each of the 22 T cell receptor beta chains below was sequenced from the same sample in a study of T cell responses to AZD1222 COVID-19 vaccine. Repertoires were generated with immunoSEQ multiplex PCR, while TCRdb's copy carries only in-frame clones and drops some. The table includes 53,000 or so clones, approximately 85% detected once. The sample was peripheral blood, taken on day 0 of MenACWY control vaccination. The receptors were gathered from an adult in good health.

The rearrangement uses TRBV3-1 (or the pseudogene TRBV3-2) and TRBJ1-5; no reliable D call. This CDR3 comprises 17 residues. Germline assignment: CDR1 LGHDT and CDR2 YNNKEL (reference sequence). The V end was cut by 0 bases, the J end by 4 bases, with 16 bases between. The CDR3 loop reads CASSQELGRGLNQPQHF. CDR3 bases: TGTGCCAGCAGCCAAGAATTAGGACGAGGGTTAAATCAGCCCCAGCATTTT.

V is TRBV14 and J is TRBJ2-7; TRBD1 matches at 7 bases. CDR3 size: 17 residues. V lost 0 bases to trimming and J lost 2 bases; unmatched junction nucleotides: 10. Germline V gene sequence: CDR1 SGHDN, CDR2 FVKESK. Here the CDR3 reads CASSQEWAGGITYEQYF. DNA for the CDR3: TGTGCCAGCAGCCAAGAATGGGCAGGGGGTATTACCTACGAGCAGTACTTC.

This rearrangement joins TRBV28 to TRBJ2-2; D assignment may be TRBD1 or TRBD2 (6 bases each). V shed 3 bases and J shed 5 bases, with 16 bases lying between them. CDR3 length: 16 amino acids. The germline V gene has CDR1 MDHEN and CDR2 SYDVKM. CDR3 DNA sequence: TGTGCCAGCAGTTTTAGGGGGGCTGAAAGGACCGGGGAGCTGTTTTTT. Translating gives CASSFRGAERTGELFF.

The chain combines TRBV27 with TRBJ2-7; 10 bases match TRBD2. The CDR3 is 14 residues long. The ends lost 7 bases at V and 1 base at J; junction bases unmatched: 4. The germline gives CDR1 MNHEY, CDR2 SMNVEV (reference sequence). Here the CDR3 DNA reads TGTGCCAGCAAAAGCGGGAGGGGGTCCTACGAGCAGTACTTC. The encoded protein is CASKSGRGSYEQYF.

The rearrangement links TRBV28 to TRBJ1-1; D unresolved. The germline CDR1 and CDR2 sequences are MDHEN and SYDVKM. V lost 4 bases and J lost 5, with 11 bases in between. CDR3 length equals 13 residues. The chain's CDR3 is CASSSPPRTEAFF. DNA of the CDR3: TGTGCCAGCAGTTCCCCCCCGAGGACTGAAGCTTTCTTT.

The J gene is TRBJ2-7, the V gene TRBV28, with 8 bases lining up with TRBD2. Per germline, CDR1 MDHEN and CDR2 SYDVKM. The V segment lost 2 bases and the J segment 2 bases; nucleotides outside the gene matches: 14. CDR3 size: 18 residues. CDR3 sequence: CASSLAQGSGRRTYEQYF. CDR3 nucleotides: TGTGCCAGCAGTTTAGCCCAGGGCAGCGGGAGAAGAACCTACGAGCAGTACTTC.

The CDR3 here is CAGGYREKLFF. The CDR3 DNA is TGTGCCGGTGGTTACAGGGAAAAACTGTTTTTT. The V call is TRBV28, the J call TRBJ1-4, with TRBD1 as a possible D gene (5 bases). The CDR3 sequence is 11 residues long. Germline-derived CDR1 and CDR2 are MDHEN and SYDVKM. V lost 11 bases to trimming and J lost 8 bases, with 12 bases between them.

The chain combines TRBV5-1 with TRBJ2-3; 10 bases align to TRBD2. V lost 0 bases and J lost 4; bases outside the gene matches: 8. Germline lookup yields CDR1 SGHRS and CDR2 YFSETQ. The CDR3 spans 17 residues. CDR3 in amino acids: CASSLEASGSKADTQYF. CDR3 nucleotide sequence: TGCGCCAGCAGCTTGGAGGCTAGCGGGAGTAAAGCAGATACGCAGTATTTT.

This chain connects TRBV4-1 to TRBJ2-5; a weak D match, TRBD1 (5 bases). Deletions cut 2 bases from V and 1 base from J, with 11 bases between. CDR3 size: 15 residues. Germline assignment: CDR1 MGHRA and CDR2 YSYEKL. CDR3 residues: CASSQPDRSQETQYF. DNA for the CDR3: TGCGCCAGCAGCCAACCCGACAGATCCCAAGAGACCCAGTACTTC.

This clone was detected once. The rearrangement uses TRBV27 and TRBJ2-1, with D tentatively TRBD2 (5 bases). The germline V gene encodes CDR1 MNHEY and CDR2 SMNVEV (reference sequence). V lost 5 bases to trimming and J lost 8 bases, with 16 bases between them. The CDR3 runs to 14 residues. CDR3 sequence: CASSRTLGSHEQFF. The CDR3 DNA reads TGTGCCAGCAGTCGAACCCTTGGGAGCCATGAGCAGTTCTTC.

The chain employs TRBV15 and TRBJ1-6; D is ambiguous. The CDR3 length is 13 residues. Trimming pared 0 bases from V and 11 bases from J, leaving 8 bases between. Germline CDR1 is LNHNV and CDR2 is YYDKDF (reference sequence). CDR3 sequence: CATSRDKKTPLHF. As DNA, the CDR3 is TGTGCCACCAGCAGAGATAAGAAAACACCCCTCCACTTT. Supplemented by reference TRBV15 and TRBJ1-6, the full variable domain reads DAMVIQNPRYQVTQFGKPVTLSCSQTLNHNVMYWYQQKSSQAPKLLFHYYDKDFNNEADTPDNFQSRRPNTSFCFLDIRSPGLGDTAMYLCATSRDKKTPLHFGNGTRLTVT.

The chain uses TRBV30 and TRBJ2-7; TRBD2 matches 7 bases. Germline V gives CDR1 GTSNPN, CDR2 SVGIG (reference sequence). The CDR3 runs to 16 residues. The J segment lost 0 bases and the V segment lost 0 bases, leaving 8 bases of the junction unmatched. The CDR3 nucleotides read TGTGCCTGGAGTGTCGTAGCGGGTGGGGGCTCCTACGAGCAGTACTTC. Its protein product is CAWSVVAGGGSYEQYF.

The CDR3 reads CASSYVETQYF. DNA of the CDR3: TGTGCCAGCAGTTACGTAGAGACCCAGTACTTC. The V and J genes are TRBV6-5 and TRBJ2-5; D not certain. V shed 2 bases and J shed 4 bases, with 2 bases lying between them. The CDR3 totals 11 residues. Germline-derived CDR1 and CDR2 are MNHEY and SVGAGI.

The J gene is TRBJ1-5, the V gene TRBV19; the D is unclear. Trimming took off 0 bases at V and 2 bases at J, with 11 bases between the two ends. The CDR3 is made up of 16 amino acids. CDR1 is LNHDA and CDR2 is SQIVND in the germline V gene (reference sequence). CDR3 in DNA: TGTGCCAGTAGTATAGACCCCGGTGGGGGCAATCAGCCCCAGCATTTT. Its translation: CASSIDPGGGNQPQHF.

The chain is built from TRBV7-9 and TRBJ1-5; D may be TRBD1 (6 bases). Per germline, CDR1 SEHNR and CDR2 FQNEAQ (reference sequence). The CDR3 extends over 11 amino acids. The CDR3 coding sequence is TGTGCGACCGGGGGCAGTCAGCCCCAGCATTTT. It codes for CATGGSQPQHF.

The chain has TRBV7-2 and TRBJ2-1; D unclear. Trimming removed 5 bases from V and 6 bases from J, with 20 bases in between. The germline gives CDR1 SGHTA, CDR2 FQGNSA. The CDR3 runs to 16 residues. DNA for the CDR3: TGTGCCAGCAGCGACCTGGAGAATTTTAGGGCCAATGAGCAGTTCTTC. Encoded protein: CASSDLENFRANEQFF.

The CDR3 region is CSVELQGGEQYF. The CDR3 DNA reads TGCAGCGTTGAGCTACAGGGTGGCGAGCAGTACTTC. The chain combines TRBV29-1 with TRBJ2-7; the D gene is possibly TRBD1 (6 bases). Trimming removed 3 bases from V and 6 bases from J, with 12 bases in between. Germline V lookup: CDR1 SQVTM, CDR2 ANQGSEA. CDR3 length: 12 residues.

The rearrangement links TRBV9 to TRBJ2-7, with 11 bases aligning to TRBD2. V gave up 0 bases and J gave up 5 bases; unmatched junction bases: 4. This CDR3 is 15 amino acids long. CDR1 SGDLS and CDR2 YYNGEE come from the germline V gene. The CDR3 nucleotides are TGTGCCAGCAGCGTAGGACTAGCGGGAATCCACGAGCAGTACTTC. Amino acids: CASSVGLAGIHEQYF.

This clone was picked up one time. The chain joins TRBV6-5 to TRBJ1-3; TRBD1 agrees at 8 bases. The CDR3 extends over 14 amino acids. CDR1 and CDR2 (germline): MNHEY, SVGAGI. J was trimmed by 5 bases and V by 7 bases; bases with no gene match: 7. The CDR3 nucleotides are TGTGCCAGCACCGACAGGGGAACTAGAAACACCATATATTTT. As protein: CASTDRGTRNTIYF.

This clone has more than one count but fewer than ten. This rearrangement joins TRBV28 to TRBJ1-4, with unresolved D. The CDR3 totals 16 residues. V was clipped by 3 bases and J by 7 bases, with 18 bases between them. Germline V gives CDR1 MDHEN, CDR2 SYDVKM. CDR3 nucleotide sequence: TGTGCCAGCAGTTTCCCGCGGGGAGGGCTGGGTGAAAAACTGTTTTTT. Encoded protein: CASSFPRGGLGEKLFF.

V usage is TRBV19 and J usage is TRBJ2-1; TRBD1 matches 8 bases. The CDR3 is made up of 15 amino acids. The J segment lost 2 bases and the V segment lost 7 bases, leaving 7 bases of the junction unmatched. From germline, CDR1 is LNHDA and CDR2 SQIVND (reference sequence). CDR3 sequence (DNA): TGTGCCAGTACCGAACGGACAGGGACCTACAATGAGCAGTTCTTC. It yields the protein CASTERTGTYNEQFF.

This clone was observed a single time. This chain links TRBV12-3 or TRBV12-4 with TRBJ1-1; 9 bases are shared with TRBD1. Germline trimming cut 7 bases from V and 7 bases from J; bases unmatched to any gene: 7. The CDR3 is 13 residues long. The CDR3 DNA reads TGTGCCAGCAAGGGACAGGGAGACGGTGAAGCTTTCTTT. Its protein product is CASKGQGDGEAFF.